Given below is one T cell receptor beta chain in context. Its antigen is not known. The data originate from a study of T cell responses to AZD1222 COVID-19 vaccine. Regarding the study as a whole: An increase in Spike-specific TCR breadth and depth was observed after two AZD1222 doses. Researchers report vaccine-associated CD4 TCRs spanning spike, with dominance at 160-218 and 743-854. Among the donors, most were white British and more were female, and clonal diversity was possibly underestimated.

Germline CDR1 reads PRHDT; CDR2 reads FYEKMQ (reference sequence). V was cut by 2 bases and J by 3 bases, with 11 bases left in between. This CDR3 is 15 amino acids long. Some clones are missing from TCRdb's copy, which holds only in-frame ones; the method was immunoSEQ multiplex PCR. The sample lists around 140,000 clones; more than 90% were seen once. This TCR came from an adult in good health. The sample in question was peripheral blood, obtained on day 0 of AZD1222 vaccination. The chain has TRBV13 and TRBJ1-3, with D tentatively TRBD1 (6 bases). In nucleotides, the CDR3 is TGTGCCAGCAGCTTAAGGGGGGGGCGTGGAAACACCATATATTTT. Its protein is CASSLRGGRGNTIYF.